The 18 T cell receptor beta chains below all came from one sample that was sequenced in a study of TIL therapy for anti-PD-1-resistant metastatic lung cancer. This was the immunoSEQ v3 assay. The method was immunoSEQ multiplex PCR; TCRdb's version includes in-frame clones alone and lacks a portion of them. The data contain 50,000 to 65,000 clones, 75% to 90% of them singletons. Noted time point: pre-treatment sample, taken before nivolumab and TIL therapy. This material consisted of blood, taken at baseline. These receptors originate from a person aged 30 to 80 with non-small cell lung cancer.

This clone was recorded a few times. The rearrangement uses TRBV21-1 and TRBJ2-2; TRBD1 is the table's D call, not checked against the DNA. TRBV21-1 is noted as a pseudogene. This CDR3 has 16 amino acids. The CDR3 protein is CASSRLDKLKPGELFF. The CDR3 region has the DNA TGTGCCAGCAGCAGACTGGACAAGCTTAAGCCCGGGGAGCTGTTTTTT.

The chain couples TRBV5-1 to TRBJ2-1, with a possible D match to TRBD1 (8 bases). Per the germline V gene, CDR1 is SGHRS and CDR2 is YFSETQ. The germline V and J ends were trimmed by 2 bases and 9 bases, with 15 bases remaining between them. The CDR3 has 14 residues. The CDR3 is CASSFGQGGSEQFF. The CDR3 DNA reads TGCGCCAGCAGCTTCGGACAGGGAGGGAGTGAGCAGTTCTTC.

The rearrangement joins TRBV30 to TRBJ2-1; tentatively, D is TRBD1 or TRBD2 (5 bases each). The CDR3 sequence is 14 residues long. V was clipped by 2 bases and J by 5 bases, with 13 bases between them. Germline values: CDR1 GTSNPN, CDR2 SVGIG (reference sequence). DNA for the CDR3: TGTGCCTGGAGTTCCGGGACCTTTAACAATGAGCAGTTCTTC. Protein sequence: CAWSSGTFNNEQFF.

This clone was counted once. CDR3 sequence: CASSAWETQYF. CDR3 nucleotides: TGTGCCAGCAGTGCTTGGGAGACCCAGTACTTC. The chain links TRBV2 to TRBJ2-5; D uncertain. Trimming left V 4 bases short and J 5 bases short, with 5 bases between. This CDR3 is built from 11 residues. The germline V gene has CDR1 SNHLY and CDR2 FYNNEI.

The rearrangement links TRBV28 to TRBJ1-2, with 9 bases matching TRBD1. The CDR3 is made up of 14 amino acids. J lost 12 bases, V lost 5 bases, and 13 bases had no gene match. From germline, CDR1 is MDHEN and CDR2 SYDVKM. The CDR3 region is CASSLSGTGYHDTF. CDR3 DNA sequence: TGTGCCAGCAGTCTCTCCGGGACAGGGTACCACGACACCTTC.

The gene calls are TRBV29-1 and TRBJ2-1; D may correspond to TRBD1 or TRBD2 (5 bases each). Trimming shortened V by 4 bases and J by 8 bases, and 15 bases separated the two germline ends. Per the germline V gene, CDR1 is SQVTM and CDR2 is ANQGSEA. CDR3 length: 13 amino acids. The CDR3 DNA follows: TGCAGCGTTGGAGGGGTTACTGGTGATGAGCAGTTCTTC. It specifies CSVGGVTGDEQFF.

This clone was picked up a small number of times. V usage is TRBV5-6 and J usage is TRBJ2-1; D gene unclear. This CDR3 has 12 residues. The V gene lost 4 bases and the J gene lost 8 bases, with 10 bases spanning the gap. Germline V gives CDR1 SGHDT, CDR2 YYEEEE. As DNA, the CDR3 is TGTGCCAGCAGCCAAGGGTTGGATGAGCAGTTCTTC. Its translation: CASSQGLDEQFF.

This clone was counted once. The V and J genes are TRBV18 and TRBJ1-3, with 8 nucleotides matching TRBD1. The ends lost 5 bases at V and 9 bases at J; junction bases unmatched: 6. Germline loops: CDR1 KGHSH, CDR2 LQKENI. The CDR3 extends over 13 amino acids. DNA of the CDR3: TGTGCCAGCTCATCGGGACAGGATACCACCATATATTTT. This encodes CASSSGQDTTIYF.

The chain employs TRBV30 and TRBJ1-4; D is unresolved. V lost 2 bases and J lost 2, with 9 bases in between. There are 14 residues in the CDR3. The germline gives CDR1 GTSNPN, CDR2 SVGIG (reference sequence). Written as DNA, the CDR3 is TGTGCCTGGAGTCCAACAAACACTAATGAAAAACTGTTTTTT. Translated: CAWSPTNTNEKLFF. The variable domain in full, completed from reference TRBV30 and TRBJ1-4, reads SQTIHQWPATLVQPVGSPLSLECTVEGTSNPNLYWYRQAAGRGLQLLFYSVGIGQISSEVPQNLSASRPQDRQFILSSKKLLLSDSGFYLCAWSPTNTNEKLFFGSGTQLSVL.

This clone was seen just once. As DNA, the CDR3 is TGTGCCAGCAGTCGGACAGGGGGATTGTCTATTAGCAATCAGCCCCAGCATTTT. Translation gives CASSRTGGLSISNQPQHF. The V call is TRBV6-2 or TRBV6-3, the J call TRBJ1-5; 10 nucleotides agree with TRBD1. The CDR3 has 18 residues. Unmatched junction bases numbered 10, after V lost 5 bases and J lost 0 bases. Germline V lookup: CDR1 MNHEY, CDR2 SVGEGT.

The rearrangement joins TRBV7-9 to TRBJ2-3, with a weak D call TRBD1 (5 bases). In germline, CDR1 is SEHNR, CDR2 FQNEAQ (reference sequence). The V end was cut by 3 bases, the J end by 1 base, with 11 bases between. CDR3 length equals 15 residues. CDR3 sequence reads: CASSFAGQGTDTQYF. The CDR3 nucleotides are TGTGCCAGCAGCTTTGCAGGGCAGGGCACAGATACGCAGTATTTT.

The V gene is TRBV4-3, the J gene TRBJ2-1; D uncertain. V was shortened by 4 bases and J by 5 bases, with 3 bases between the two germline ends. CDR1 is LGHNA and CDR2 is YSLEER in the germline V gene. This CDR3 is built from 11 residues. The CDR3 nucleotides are TGCGCCAGCAGCCGAGACAATGAGCAGTTCTTC. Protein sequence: CASSRDNEQFF.

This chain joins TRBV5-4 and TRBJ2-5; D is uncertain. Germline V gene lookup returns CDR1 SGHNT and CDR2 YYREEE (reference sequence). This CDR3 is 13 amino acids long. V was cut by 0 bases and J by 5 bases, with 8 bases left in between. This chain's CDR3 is CASSLASRETQYF. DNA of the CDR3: TGTGCCAGCAGCTTGGCCAGTCGGGAGACCCAGTACTTC.

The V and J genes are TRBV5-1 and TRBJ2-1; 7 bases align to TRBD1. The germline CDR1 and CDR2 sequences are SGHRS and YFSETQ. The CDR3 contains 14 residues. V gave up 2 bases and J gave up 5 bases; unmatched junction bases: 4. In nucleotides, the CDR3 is TGCGCCAGCAGCTTAACAGGGGATAACAATGAGCAGTTCTTC. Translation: CASSLTGDNNEQFF.

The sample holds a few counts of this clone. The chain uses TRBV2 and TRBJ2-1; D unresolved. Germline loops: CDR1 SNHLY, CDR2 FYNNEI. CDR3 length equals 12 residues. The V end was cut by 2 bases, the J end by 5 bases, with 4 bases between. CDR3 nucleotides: TGTGCCAGCAGTGAAACAGACAATGAGCAGTTCTTC. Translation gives CASSETDNEQFF.

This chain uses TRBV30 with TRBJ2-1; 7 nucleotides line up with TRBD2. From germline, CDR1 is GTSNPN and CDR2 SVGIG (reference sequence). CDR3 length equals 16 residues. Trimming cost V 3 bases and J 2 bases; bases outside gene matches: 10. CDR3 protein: CAWRSHSAGTYNEQFF. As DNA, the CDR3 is TGTGCCTGGAGGTCCCATTCAGCGGGGACCTACAATGAGCAGTTCTTC.

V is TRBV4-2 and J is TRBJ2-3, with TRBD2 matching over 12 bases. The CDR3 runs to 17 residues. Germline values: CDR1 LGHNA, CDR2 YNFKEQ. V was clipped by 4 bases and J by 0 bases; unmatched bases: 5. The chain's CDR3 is CASSPRTSGASTDTQYF. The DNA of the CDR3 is TGTGCCAGCAGCCCCCGGACTAGCGGGGCTAGCACAGATACGCAGTATTTT.

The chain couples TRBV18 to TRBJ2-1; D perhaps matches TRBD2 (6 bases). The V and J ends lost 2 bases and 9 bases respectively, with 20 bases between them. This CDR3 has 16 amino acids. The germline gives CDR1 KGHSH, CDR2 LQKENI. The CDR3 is CASSPGMQAGGIEQFF. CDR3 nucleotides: TGTGCCAGCTCACCAGGCATGCAGGCAGGAGGGATTGAGCAGTTCTTC.